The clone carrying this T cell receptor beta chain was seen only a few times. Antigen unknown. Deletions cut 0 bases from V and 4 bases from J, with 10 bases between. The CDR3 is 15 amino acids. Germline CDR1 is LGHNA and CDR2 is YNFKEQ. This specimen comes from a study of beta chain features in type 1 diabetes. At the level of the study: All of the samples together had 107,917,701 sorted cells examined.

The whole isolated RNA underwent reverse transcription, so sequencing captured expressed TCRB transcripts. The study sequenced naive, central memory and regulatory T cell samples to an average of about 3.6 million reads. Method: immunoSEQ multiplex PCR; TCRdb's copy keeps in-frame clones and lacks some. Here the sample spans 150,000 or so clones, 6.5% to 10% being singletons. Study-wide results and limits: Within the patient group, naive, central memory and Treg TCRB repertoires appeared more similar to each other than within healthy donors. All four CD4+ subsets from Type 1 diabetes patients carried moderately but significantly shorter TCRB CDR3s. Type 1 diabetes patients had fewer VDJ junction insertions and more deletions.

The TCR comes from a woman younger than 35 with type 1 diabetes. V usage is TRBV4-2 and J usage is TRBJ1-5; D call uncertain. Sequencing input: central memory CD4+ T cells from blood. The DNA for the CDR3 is TGTGCCAGCAGCCAAGATGCGCCTGCAAATCAGCCCCAGCATTTT. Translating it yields CASSQDAPANQPQHF.